Given below is one T cell receptor (beta chain) in context. The data were taken from a study of T cell repertoires in ileal Crohn's disease. For the study at large: About 40% were active smokers at surgery; median disease duration was roughly eight years. Operated complications were stricturing disease (around 60%) and penetrating disease (about 39%).

The time point denotes: neoterminal ileum biopsy at postoperative endoscopy, about 6 months after surgery. Profiling relied on immunoSEQ multiplex PCR, and the TCRdb table lists in-frame clones only, not all of them. The sample has about 62,000 clones; roughly 91% are singletons. Trimming took 7 bases from V and 8 from J, leaving 20 bases between them. This CDR3 is 14 amino acids long. CDR1 is MNHEY and CDR2 is SVGAGI in the germline V gene. This sequence joins TRBV6-5 and TRBJ1-2; TRBD1 might be the D (6 bases). The sequence came from an adult with Crohn's disease. Sequencing input: ileal tissue. The CDR3 region has the DNA TGTGCCAGCACCAACAGGGAACCAGCGCAAGGCTACACCTTC. It yields the protein CASTNREPAQGYTF.